The 6 T cell receptor beta chains below come from one sample, sequenced in a study of T cells in Graves' hyperthyroidism and ophthalmopathy. Amplified TCR beta CDR3 regions came from RNA transcripts. A first-round RT-PCR of the TCR CDR3 used the HTBI primer set. TCRdb re-analysed the multiplex PCR reads in MiXCR, keeping a single row per CDR3 protein. The sample has around 480,000 distinct CDR3 sequences; about an eighth are singletons. Sequenced: blood. The receptors originated from a woman under 30 with Graves' hyperthyroidism.

This clonotype came up many times. The chain uses TRBV7-9 and TRBJ1-1, with D possibly being TRBD1 (6 bases). Germline V gene data show CDR1 as SEHNR and CDR2 as FQNEAQ (reference sequence). There are 13 residues in the CDR3. V lost 5 bases, J lost 3 bases, and 10 bases lay in between. The CDR3 DNA reads as TGTGCCAGCAGCAACAGACAGGACACTGAAGCTTTCTTT. It specifies CASSNRQDTEAFF.

Many counts were recorded for this clonotype. Here the CDR3 reads CATSDLYGSDTQYF. The CDR3 DNA reads TGTGCCACCAGTGATTTGTACGGATCAGATACGCAGTATTTT. V is TRBV24-1 and J is TRBJ2-3; D unclear. The CDR3 extends over 14 amino acids. CDR1 and CDR2 (germline): KGHDR, SFDVKD. V dropped 0 bases and J dropped 4 bases, with 7 bases sitting between them.

This clonotype was picked up many times. This chain connects TRBV4-1 to TRBJ1-6; D unresolved. The CDR3 covers 13 residues. The germline V and J ends were trimmed by 2 bases and 13 bases, with 12 bases remaining between them. Germline V CDR1 and CDR2: MGHRA, YSYEKL. Here the CDR3 reads CASSQTVLSPLHF. CDR3 nucleotide sequence: TGCGCCAGCAGCCAAACGGTCCTTTCGCCCCTCCACTTT.

This clonotype was counted many times. V is TRBV30 and J is TRBJ1-1; 8 bases map to TRBD1. CDR1 is GTSNPN, CDR2 SVGIG, per germline (reference sequence). The CDR3 is 16 residues long. Germline trimming cut 3 bases from V and 2 bases from J; bases unmatched to any gene: 11. The CDR3 DNA follows: TGTGCCTGGAGCCCCGGACAGGGAGGAATTAACACTGAAGCTTTCTTT. The encoded protein is CAWSPGQGGINTEAFF. Full variable domain (outside the CDR3, taken from reference TRBV30 and TRBJ1-1): SQTIHQWPATLVQPVGSPLSLECTVEGTSNPNLYWYRQAAGRGLQLLFYSVGIGQISSEVPQNLSASRPQDRQFILSSKKLLLSDSGFYLCAWSPGQGGINTEAFFGQGTRLTVV.

The CDR3 protein is CASSWTSFGETQYF. CDR3 DNA: TGTGCCAGCAGTTGGACTAGCTTTGGAGAGACCCAGTACTTC. The rearrangement links TRBV12-3 or TRBV12-4 to TRBJ2-5; 8 bases are a match to TRBD2. The trim removed 4 bases at V and 4 bases at J, leaving 5 bases unmatched. The CDR3 has 14 residues.

This clonotype has more than one count but fewer than ten. The junction differs from germline at one of its ends, possibly a read error. V is TRBV13 and J is TRBJ1-3; D possibly corresponds to TRBD1 (5 bases). Germline CDR1 is PRHDT and CDR2 is FYEKMQ (reference sequence). This CDR3 has 16 amino acids. The CDR3 region has the DNA TGTGCCAGCAGCGTAGGCGGGACGGACTTTGGAAACACCATATATTTT. Encoded protein: CASSVGGTDFGNTIYF.